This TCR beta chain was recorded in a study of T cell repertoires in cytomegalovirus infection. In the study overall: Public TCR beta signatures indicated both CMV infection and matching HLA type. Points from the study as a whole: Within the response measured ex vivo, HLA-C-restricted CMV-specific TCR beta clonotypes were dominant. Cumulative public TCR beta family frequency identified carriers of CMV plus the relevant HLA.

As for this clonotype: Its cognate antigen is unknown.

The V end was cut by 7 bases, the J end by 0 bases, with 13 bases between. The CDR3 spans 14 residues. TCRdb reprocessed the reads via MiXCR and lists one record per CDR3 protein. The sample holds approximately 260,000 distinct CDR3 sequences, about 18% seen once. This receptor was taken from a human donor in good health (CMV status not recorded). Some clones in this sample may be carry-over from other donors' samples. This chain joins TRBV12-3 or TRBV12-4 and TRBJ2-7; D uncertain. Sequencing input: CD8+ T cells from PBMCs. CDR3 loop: CASKTYRASYEQYF. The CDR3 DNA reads TGTGCCAGCAAAACGTACCGAGCCTCCTACGAGCAGTACTTC.